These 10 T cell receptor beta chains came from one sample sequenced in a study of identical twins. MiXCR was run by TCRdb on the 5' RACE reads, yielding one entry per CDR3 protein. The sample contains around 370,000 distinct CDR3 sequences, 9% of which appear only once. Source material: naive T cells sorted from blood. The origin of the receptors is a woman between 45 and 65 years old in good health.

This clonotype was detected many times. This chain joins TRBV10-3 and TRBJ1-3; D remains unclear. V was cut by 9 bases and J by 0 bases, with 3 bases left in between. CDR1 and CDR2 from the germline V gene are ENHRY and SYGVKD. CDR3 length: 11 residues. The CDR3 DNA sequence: TGTGCCATATACTCTGGAAACACCATATATTTT. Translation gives CAIYSGNTIYF.

Here the CDR3 reads CASSLGQSFNEKLFF. Here the CDR3 DNA reads TGCGCCAGCAGCTTGGGGCAGAGTTTTAATGAAAAACTGTTTTTT. The gene calls are TRBV5-1 and TRBJ1-4; no definite D call. Germline V gives CDR1 SGHRS, CDR2 YFSETQ. The CDR3 runs 15 residues. V dropped 0 bases and J dropped 4 bases, with 10 bases sitting between them.

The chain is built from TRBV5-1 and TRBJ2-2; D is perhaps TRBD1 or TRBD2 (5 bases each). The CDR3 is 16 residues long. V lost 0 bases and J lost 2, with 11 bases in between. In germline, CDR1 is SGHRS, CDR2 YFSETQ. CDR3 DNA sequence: TGCGCCAGCAGCTTGGTCGGGACGGTAAACACCGGGGAGCTGTTTTTT. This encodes CASSLVGTVNTGELFF.

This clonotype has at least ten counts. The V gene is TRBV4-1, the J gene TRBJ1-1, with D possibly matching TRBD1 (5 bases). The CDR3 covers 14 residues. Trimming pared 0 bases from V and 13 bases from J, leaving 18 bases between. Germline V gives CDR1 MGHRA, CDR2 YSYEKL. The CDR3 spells CASSQDSGGGFGFF. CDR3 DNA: TGCGCCAGCAGCCAAGATTCCGGGGGAGGGTTCGGTTTCTTT.

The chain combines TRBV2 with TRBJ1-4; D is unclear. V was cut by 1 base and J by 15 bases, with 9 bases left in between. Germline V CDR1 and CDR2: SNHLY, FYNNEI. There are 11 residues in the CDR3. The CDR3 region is CASSEVAVLFF. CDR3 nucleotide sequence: TGTGCCAGCAGTGAAGTGGCAGTTTTGTTTTTT.

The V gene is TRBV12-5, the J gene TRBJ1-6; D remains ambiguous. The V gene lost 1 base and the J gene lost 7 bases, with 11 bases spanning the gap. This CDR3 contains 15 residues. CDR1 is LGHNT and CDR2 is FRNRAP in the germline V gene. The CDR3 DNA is TGTGCTAGTGGTTTGGACCAGGCGTGGAATTCACCCCTCCACTTT. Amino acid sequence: CASGLDQAWNSPLHF.

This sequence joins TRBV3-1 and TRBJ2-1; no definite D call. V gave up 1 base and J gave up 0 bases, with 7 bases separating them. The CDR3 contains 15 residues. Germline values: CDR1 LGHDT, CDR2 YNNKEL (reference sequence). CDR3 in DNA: TGTGCCAGCAGCCAAGGACTCCTCTCCTACAATGAGCAGTTCTTC. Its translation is CASSQGLLSYNEQFF.

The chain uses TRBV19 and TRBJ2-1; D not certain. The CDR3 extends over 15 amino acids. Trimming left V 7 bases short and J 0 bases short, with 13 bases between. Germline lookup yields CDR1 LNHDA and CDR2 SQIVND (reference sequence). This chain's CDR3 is CASKVGPSSYNEQFF. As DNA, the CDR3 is TGTGCCAGTAAGGTTGGTCCTAGCTCCTACAATGAGCAGTTCTTC. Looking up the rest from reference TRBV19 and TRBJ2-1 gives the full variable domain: DGGITQSPKYLFRKEGQNVTLSCEQNLNHDAMYWYRQDPGQGLRLIYYSQIVNDFQKGDIAEGYSVSREKKESFPLTVTSAQKNPTAFYLCASKVGPSSYNEQFFGPGTRLTVL.

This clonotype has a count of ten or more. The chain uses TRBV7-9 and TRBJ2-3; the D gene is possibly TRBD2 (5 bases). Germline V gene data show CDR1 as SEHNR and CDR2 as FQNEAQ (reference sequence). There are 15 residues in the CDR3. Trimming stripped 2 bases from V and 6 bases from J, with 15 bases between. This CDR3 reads CASSLLSGVLDTQYF. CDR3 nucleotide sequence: TGTGCCAGCAGCTTACTGTCCGGGGTCCTGGATACGCAGTATTTT.

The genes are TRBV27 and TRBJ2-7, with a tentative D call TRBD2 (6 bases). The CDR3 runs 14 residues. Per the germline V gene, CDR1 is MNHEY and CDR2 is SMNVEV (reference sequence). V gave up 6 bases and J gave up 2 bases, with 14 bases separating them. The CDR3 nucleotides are TGTGCCAGCAGCGGGGGAACTAAAACCTACGAGCAGTACTTC. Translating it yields CASSGGTKTYEQYF.